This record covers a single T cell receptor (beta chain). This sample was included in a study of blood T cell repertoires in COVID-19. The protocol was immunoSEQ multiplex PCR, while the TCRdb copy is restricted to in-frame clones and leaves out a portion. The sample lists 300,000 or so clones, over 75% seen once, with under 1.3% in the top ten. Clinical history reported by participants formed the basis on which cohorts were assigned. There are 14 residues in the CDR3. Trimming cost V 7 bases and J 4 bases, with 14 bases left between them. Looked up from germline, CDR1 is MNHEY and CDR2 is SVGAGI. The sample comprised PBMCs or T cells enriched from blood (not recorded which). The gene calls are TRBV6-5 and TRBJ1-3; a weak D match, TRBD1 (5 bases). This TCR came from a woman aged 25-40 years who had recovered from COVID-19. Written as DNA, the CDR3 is TGTGCCAGCATGACAGTTCGCGGAGGAAACACCATATATTTT. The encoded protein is CASMTVRGGNTIYF.